A selection of T cell receptor beta chains follows, all from one sample in a study of blood T cell repertoires in COVID-19. Here immunoSEQ multiplex PCR was the method, and the copy in TCRdb shows in-frame clones only, minus some. The sample has about 26,000 clones; 92% are singletons. The sequenced sample was peripheral blood. The receptor source for this set is a human donor in a cohort sampled during active COVID-19. The CDR3 runs from the conserved cysteine through the conserved F or W. D genes are given only for firm matches.

v_call	j_call	d_call	cdr3_aa	cdr3_nt
TRBV11-3	TRBJ2-4	.	CASSLDERGQNIQYF	TGTGCCAGCAGCTTAGACGAACGAGGCCAAAACATTCAGTACTTC
TRBV7-2	TRBJ2-1	TRBD2	CASSSWTSLMDEQFF	TGTGCCAGCAGCTCATGGACTAGTTTAATGGATGAGCAGTTCTTC
TRBV9	TRBJ2-1	.	CASSPPTGIQSYNEQFF	TGTGCCAGCAGCCCCCCCACCGGCATACAGTCCTACAATGAGCAGTTCTTC
TRBV6-2/TRBV6-3	TRBJ1-1	.	CASSYSILQAYQRNTEAFF	TGTGCCAGCAGTTACTCGATTCTACAGGCTTACCAAAGGAACACTGAAGCTTTCTTT
TRBV11-1	TRBJ1-3	.	CASSLALRTLKSSGNTIYF	TGTGCCAGCAGCTTAGCGCTCCGGACACTTAAGAGCTCTGGAAACACCATATATTTT
TRBV13	TRBJ2-3	TRBD2	CASSLTPSGALDTQYF	TGTGCCAGCAGCTTAACTCCTAGCGGGGCCCTCGATACGCAGTATTTT
TRBV3-1/TRBV3-2	TRBJ2-2	TRBD2	CASSQRSGTSGELFF	TGTGCCAGCAGCCAAAGGAGCGGGACTAGCGGGGAGCTGTTTTTT
TRBV3-1/TRBV3-2	TRBJ2-5	.	CASSSLETQYF	TGTGCCAGCAGCTCCTTAGAGACCCAGTACTTC
TRBV7-3	TRBJ2-1	TRBD2	CASSLGASGSIKQFF	TGTGCCAGCAGCTTGGGGGCTAGCGGGTCTATTAAGCAGTTCTTC
TRBV11-2	TRBJ2-7	.	CASSLGLGLYEQYF	TGTGCCAGCAGCTTAGGCCTTGGGCTCTACGAGCAGTACTTC